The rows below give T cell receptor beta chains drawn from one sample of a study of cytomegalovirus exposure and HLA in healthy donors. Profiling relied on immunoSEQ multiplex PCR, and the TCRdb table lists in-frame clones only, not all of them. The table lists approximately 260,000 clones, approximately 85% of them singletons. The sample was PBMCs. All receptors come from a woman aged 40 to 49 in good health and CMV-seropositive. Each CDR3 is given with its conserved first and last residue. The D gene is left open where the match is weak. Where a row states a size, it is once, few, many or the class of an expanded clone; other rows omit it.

CDR3 protein: CASSRRGTGALDGYTF
CDR3 DNA: TGTGCCAGCAGTCGCCGCGGGACAGGGGCCTTGGATGGCTACACCTTC
D gene: TRBD1
J gene: TRBJ1-2
V gene: TRBV9
clone size: once

CDR3 protein: CASSLSGFRNQPQHF
CDR3 DNA: TGTGCCAGCAGTTTATCAGGGTTTCGCAATCAGCCCCAGCATTTT
D gene: .
J gene: TRBJ1-5
V gene: TRBV28
clone size: .

CDR3 protein: CASSYHTAGEVDEQFF
CDR3 DNA: TGTGCCAGCAGTTACCACACAGCGGGAGAGGTCGATGAGCAGTTCTTC
D gene: TRBD2
J gene: TRBJ2-1
V gene: TRBV6-6
clone size: .

CDR3 protein: CASSLALAGVFDTQYF
CDR3 DNA: TGTGCCAGCAGCTTGGCGCTAGCGGGAGTATTTGATACGCAGTATTTT
D gene: TRBD2
J gene: TRBJ2-3
V gene: TRBV5-4
clone size: .

CDR3 protein: CASSKLAETGELFF
CDR3 DNA: TGTGCCAGCAGTAAACTAGCGGAGACCGGGGAGCTGTTTTTT
D gene: TRBD2
J gene: TRBJ2-2
V gene: TRBV27
clone size: .

CDR3 protein: CASTLTGQSQPQHF
CDR3 DNA: TGTGCCAGTACCCTAACAGGACAGTCTCAGCCCCAGCATTTT
D gene: .
J gene: TRBJ1-5
V gene: TRBV19
clone size: .

CDR3 protein: CASSQSPAGARETQYF
CDR3 DNA: TGCGCCAGCAGTCAATCGCCGGCGGGGGCGCGGGAGACCCAGTACTTC
D gene: .
J gene: TRBJ2-5
V gene: TRBV23-1
clone size: few

CDR3 protein: CASSPGVSFGGYTF
CDR3 DNA: TGTGCCAGCAGCCCAGGGGTTTCCTTTGGTGGCTACACCTTC
D gene: .
J gene: TRBJ1-2
V gene: TRBV2
clone size: .

CDR3 protein: CASSLVGESYNEQFF
CDR3 DNA: TGCGCCAGCAGCTTAGTCGGGGAATCGTACAATGAGCAGTTCTTC
D gene: .
J gene: TRBJ2-1
V gene: TRBV5-1
clone size: .

CDR3 protein: CASSIDPLAEWVHNQPQHF
CDR3 DNA: TGTGCCAGTAGTATAGATCCCCTCGCGGAGTGGGTCCACAATCAGCCCCAGCATTTT
D gene: .
J gene: TRBJ1-5
V gene: TRBV19
clone size: few

CDR3 protein: CASSTNLAGGPDEQYF
CDR3 DNA: TGTGCCAGCAGTACAAACTTAGCGGGAGGGCCGGACGAGCAGTACTTC
D gene: TRBD2
J gene: TRBJ2-7
V gene: TRBV28
clone size: .

CDR3 protein: CASSLVLATDTQYF
CDR3 DNA: TGTGCCAGCAGTTTAGTGCTAGCGACGGATACGCAGTATTTT
D gene: .
J gene: TRBJ2-3
V gene: TRBV27
clone size: once

CDR3 protein: CASSYSGRTYEQYF
CDR3 DNA: TGTGCCAGCAGTTACTCTGGCAGGACCTACGAGCAGTACTTC
D gene: .
J gene: TRBJ2-7
V gene: TRBV6-5
clone size: .

CDR3 protein: CASSLTGRVRSNTGELFF
CDR3 DNA: TGTGCCAGCAGTTTGACTGGGCGGGTCAGATCGAACACCGGGGAGCTGTTTTTT
D gene: .
J gene: TRBJ2-2
V gene: TRBV28
clone size: .

CDR3 protein: CASSRILGGVSYNEQFF
CDR3 DNA: TGCGCCAGCAGCCGAATCTTGGGAGGAGTGTCCTACAATGAGCAGTTCTTC
D gene: .
J gene: TRBJ2-1
V gene: TRBV4-3
clone size: .